Shown below are 28 T cell receptor beta chains from a single sample sequenced in a study of blood T cell repertoires in COVID-19. Clones were sequenced by immunoSEQ multiplex PCR, and TCRdb holds only the in-frame ones, with some missing. The data contain more than 200,000 clones, around 83% of them singletons. The source material was peripheral blood. These receptors came from a man aged 35 to 55 with active or convalescent COVID-19.

In its sample, this clone was seen a few times. V and J are TRBV7-2 and TRBJ1-6; D is unclear. CDR1 and CDR2 (germline): SGHTA, FQGNSA. The length of the CDR3 is 14 residues. Trimming shortened V by 1 base and J by 10 bases, and 11 bases separated the two germline ends. The CDR3 coding sequence is TGTGCCAGCAGCTTAGGGCCGGGGTCCTCACCCCTCCACTTT. Its protein is CASSLGPGSSPLHF.

This rearrangement joins TRBV30 to TRBJ2-3; TRBD1 agrees at 8 bases. Trimming took 4 bases from V and 0 from J; bases not matched to a gene: 6. The CDR3 runs 15 residues. CDR1 and CDR2 from the germline V gene are GTSNPN and SVGIG (reference sequence). This CDR3 reads CAWTGGASSTDTQYF. The CDR3 DNA is TGTGCCTGGACAGGGGGCGCGTCTAGCACAGATACGCAGTATTTT.

J is TRBJ2-6 and V is TRBV11-3; 7 bases match TRBD2. With V trimmed by 4 bases and J by 3 bases, 3 bases remained unmatched. Germline V gene data show CDR1 as SGHNT and CDR2 as YENEEA. The CDR3 is 15 amino acids. As DNA, the CDR3 is TGTGCCAGCAGCTGGACTAGGTATGGGGCCAACGTCCTGACTTTC. Its translation is CASSWTRYGANVLTF.

The chain carries TRBV12-3 or TRBV12-4 and TRBJ1-6; a weak D match, TRBD1 (5 bases). The CDR3 sequence is 13 residues long. Trimming took 7 bases from V and 5 from J, leaving 9 bases between them. The CDR3 loop reads CASTGVDNSPLHF. CDR3 in DNA: TGTGCCAGCACGGGGGTCGATAATTCACCCCTCCACTTT.

J is TRBJ2-7 and V is TRBV5-1; TRBD2 matches 13 bases. In germline, CDR1 is SGHRS, CDR2 YFSETQ. This CDR3 contains 20 residues. The V gene end was trimmed by 2 bases and the J gene end by 1 base; junction bases not matched to a gene: 15. CDR3 sequence (DNA): TGCGCCAGCAGCTTCCCGCGTCAACTAGCGGGAGGGCCCGGGTCCTACGAGCAGTACTTC. Residues: CASSFPRQLAGGPGSYEQYF. The full variable domain, in which reference TRBV5-1 and TRBJ2-7 provide the parts outside the CDR3, is KAGVTQTPRYLIKTRGQQVTLSCSPISGHRSVSWYQQTPGQGLQFLFEYFSETQRNKGNFPGRFSGRQFSNSRSEMNVSTLELGDSALYLCASSFPRQLAGGPGSYEQYFGPGTRLTVT.

This rearrangement joins TRBV5-6 to TRBJ2-7; 7 nucleotides align to TRBD2. This CDR3 is built from 14 residues. CDR1 is SGHDT and CDR2 is YYEEEE in the germline V gene. V gave up 2 bases and J gave up 3 bases; unmatched junction bases: 5. CDR3 region: CASSLGLADYEQYF. DNA of the CDR3: TGTGCCAGCAGCTTAGGCCTAGCGGACTACGAGCAGTACTTC.

This chain uses TRBV18 with TRBJ2-7; a weak D match, TRBD2 (5 bases). V was shortened by 6 bases and J by 1 base, with 13 bases between the two germline ends. The CDR3 is 14 amino acids. CDR1 is KGHSH, CDR2 LQKENI, per germline. CDR3 residues: CASSQGQRSYEQYF. In nucleotides, the CDR3 is TGTGCCAGCTCCCAAGGTCAGCGGTCCTACGAGCAGTACTTC.

The J gene is TRBJ2-7, the V gene TRBV5-1, with 11 bases fitting TRBD2. There are 16 residues in the CDR3. With V trimmed by 1 base and J by 0 bases, 3 bases remained unmatched. The germline V gene encodes CDR1 SGHRS and CDR2 YFSETQ. For the CDR3, the DNA is TGCGCCAGCAGCTTGTTTACTAGCGGGGGCTCCTACGAGCAGTACTTC. Translating gives CASSLFTSGGSYEQYF. The whole variable domain, remainder taken from reference TRBV5-1 and TRBJ2-7, is KAGVTQTPRYLIKTRGQQVTLSCSPISGHRSVSWYQQTPGQGLQFLFEYFSETQRNKGNFPGRFSGRQFSNSRSEMNVSTLELGDSALYLCASSLFTSGGSYEQYFGPGTRLTVT.

The V call is TRBV19, the J call TRBJ1-6; TRBD1 matches 9 bases. This CDR3 is 16 amino acids long. The trim removed 0 bases at V and 8 bases at J, leaving 5 bases unmatched. Germline V lookup: CDR1 LNHDA, CDR2 SQIVND (reference sequence). Written as DNA, the CDR3 is TGTGCCAGTAGTATAGACTCACAGGGGGCCTATTCACCCCTCCACTTT. As protein: CASSIDSQGAYSPLHF.

This sequence joins TRBV9 and TRBJ1-2; D is unclear. Trimming shortened V by 0 bases and J by 0 bases, and 6 bases separated the two germline ends. Germline values: CDR1 SGDLS, CDR2 YYNGEE. The CDR3 extends over 14 amino acids. The CDR3 is CASSVGVSNYGYTF. Written as DNA, the CDR3 is TGTGCCAGCAGCGTAGGCGTCTCTAACTATGGCTACACCTTC.

V usage is TRBV9 and J usage is TRBJ1-3; 7 nucleotides align to TRBD1. The CDR3 has 18 amino acids. Looked up from germline, CDR1 is SGDLS and CDR2 is YYNGEE. With 0 bases clipped from V and 4 bases from J, the junction kept 13 bases outside the gene matches. The CDR3 nucleotides read TGTGCCAGCAGCGTAGGACAGGGAGTTGGAACTTCCGGAAACACCATATATTTT. It encodes CASSVGQGVGTSGNTIYF.

This clone was observed a few times. V gene TRBV29-1 combines with J gene TRBJ1-2, with TRBD1 matching 12 bases. The trim removed 6 bases at V and 7 bases at J, leaving 6 bases unmatched. Germline V gene lookup returns CDR1 SQVTM and CDR2 ANQGSEA. The CDR3 contains 13 residues. The CDR3 sequence: CSVPGQGAVGYTF. The DNA for the CDR3 is TGCAGCGTACCGGGACAGGGGGCGGTTGGCTACACCTTC.

This chain joins TRBV28 and TRBJ1-5; D gene unclear. Germline loops: CDR1 MDHEN, CDR2 SYDVKM. The CDR3 loop spans 15 amino acids. V dropped 10 bases and J dropped 7 bases, with 23 bases sitting between them. CDR3 DNA: TGTGCCAACTTATGTCCTGCGCTATTCCAACAGCCCCAGCATTTT. Amino acids: CANLCPALFQQPQHF.

The chain couples TRBV11-2 to TRBJ2-1; TRBD1 agrees at 8 bases. This CDR3 spans 15 amino acids. The germline CDR1 and CDR2 sequences are SGHAT and FQNNGV. V was clipped by 1 base and J by 5 bases; unmatched bases: 4. The CDR3 DNA reads TGTGCCAGCAGCTTAGGTGGACAGGGAAACAATGAGCAGTTCTTC. It translates to CASSLGGQGNNEQFF.

CDR3 bases: TGCGCCAGCAGCTTGGCCGGGACAGGCCTTGAAGCTTTCTTT. Amino acids: CASSLAGTGLEAFF. This chain connects TRBV5-1 to TRBJ1-1, with 8 bases fitting TRBD1. V lost 0 bases to trimming and J lost 7 bases; unmatched junction nucleotides: 5. The CDR3 is made up of 14 amino acids. Per germline, CDR1 SGHRS and CDR2 YFSETQ.

The chain uses TRBV11-2 and TRBJ2-7; 7 nucleotides align to TRBD2. Trimming at V came to 3 bases and at J to 2 bases, leaving 7 bases not matched to a gene. Germline CDR1 is SGHAT and CDR2 is FQNNGV. CDR3 length equals 15 residues. The CDR3 loop is CASSFSAGSAYEQYF. The CDR3, as DNA: TGTGCCAGCAGCTTCTCAGCGGGGAGTGCCTACGAGCAGTACTTC.

The V gene is TRBV3-1 (or the pseudogene TRBV3-2), the J gene TRBJ1-2; no clear D. Trimming cost V 5 bases and J 4 bases, with 8 bases left between them. Germline assignment: CDR1 LGHDT and CDR2 YNNKEL (reference sequence). The CDR3 totals 12 residues. The DNA for the CDR3 is TGTGCCAGCAGCGTCGAGTCCTATGGCTACACCTTC. Translation: CASSVESYGYTF.

This chain connects TRBV5-1 to TRBJ2-2, with TRBD1 matching over 7 bases. Germline V gives CDR1 SGHRS, CDR2 YFSETQ. The V gene end was trimmed by 7 bases and the J gene end by 4 bases; junction bases not matched to a gene: 10. CDR3 length: 15 amino acids. The CDR3 reads CASCGEGASTGELFF. CDR3 bases: TGCGCCAGCTGCGGAGAGGGGGCGAGCACCGGGGAGCTGTTTTTT. Drawing the rest from reference TRBV5-1 and TRBJ2-2, the complete variable domain is KAGVTQTPRYLIKTRGQQVTLSCSPISGHRSVSWYQQTPGQGLQFLFEYFSETQRNKGNFPGRFSGRQFSNSRSEMNVSTLELGDSALYLCASCGEGASTGELFFGEGSRLTVL.

J is TRBJ2-5 and V is TRBV5-1, with D maybe TRBD1 (7 bases). Germline V CDR1 and CDR2: SGHRS, YFSETQ. Deletions cut 4 bases from V and 2 bases from J, with 18 bases between. The CDR3 totals 16 residues. CDR3 nucleotides: TGCGCCAGCAGCCTACGGGGGACAGCGATACAAGAGACCCAGTACTTC. Its protein product is CASSLRGTAIQETQYF.

This clone came up a few times. The rearrangement uses TRBV19 and TRBJ2-1, with 8 nucleotides matching TRBD2. This CDR3 comprises 14 residues. V lost 10 bases, J lost 10 bases, and 15 bases stayed unmatched. From germline, CDR1 is LNHDA and CDR2 SQIVND (reference sequence). This CDR3 reads CATRSSGRTGEQFF. CDR3 sequence (DNA): TGTGCCACCAGGTCTAGCGGGCGGACTGGCGAGCAGTTCTTC.

This chain uses TRBV29-1 with TRBJ1-1, with 11 bases lining up with TRBD1. The V segment lost 4 bases and the J segment 6 bases; nucleotides outside the gene matches: 1. The CDR3 loop spans 12 amino acids. In germline, CDR1 is SQVTM, CDR2 ANQGSEA. The CDR3 region is CSVVDRGPEAFF. As DNA, the CDR3 is TGCAGCGTTGTGGACAGGGGGCCTGAAGCTTTCTTT.

The CDR3 is CASSVAADSTIYF. In nucleotides, the CDR3 is TGTGCCAGCAGCGTAGCTGCGGACAGCACCATATATTTT. This sequence joins TRBV9 and TRBJ1-3, with D perhaps matching TRBD1 (6 bases). Trimming took 0 bases from V and 9 from J, leaving 10 bases between them. CDR1 is SGDLS and CDR2 is YYNGEE in the germline V gene. This CDR3 spans 13 amino acids.

This clone turned up a few times. J is TRBJ1-1 and V is TRBV19; no definite D call. CDR3 size: 13 residues. The V end was cut by 3 bases, the J end by 0 bases, with 5 bases between. In germline, CDR1 is LNHDA, CDR2 SQIVND (reference sequence). The CDR3 region is CASSIHLNTEAFF. As DNA, the CDR3 is TGTGCCAGTAGTATTCATTTGAACACTGAAGCTTTCTTT.

V and J are TRBV7-9 and TRBJ2-7; 8 bases align to TRBD2. CDR1 is SEHNR, CDR2 FQNEAQ, per germline (reference sequence). This CDR3 is 13 amino acids long. The trim removed 8 bases at V and 2 bases at J, leaving 5 bases unmatched. The CDR3 protein is CASGSGGAYEQYF. CDR3 coding DNA: TGTGCCAGCGGAAGCGGGGGAGCCTACGAGCAGTACTTC.

The V gene is TRBV18, the J gene TRBJ1-2, with TRBD1 matching over 9 bases. There are 15 residues in the CDR3. V lost 0 bases, J lost 6 bases, and 5 bases stayed unmatched. Per germline, CDR1 KGHSH and CDR2 LQKENI. As DNA, the CDR3 is TGTGCCAGCTCACCACCGGACAGGGGCTCTAATGGCTACACCTTC. As protein: CASSPPDRGSNGYTF.

This chain connects TRBV6-7 to TRBJ2-3; no clear D. Being an ORF, TRBV6-7 has a function that is uncertain. Trimming stripped 7 bases from V and 2 bases from J, with 19 bases between. CDR3 length: 16 amino acids. The CDR3 here is CASIIGGREHTDTQYF. CDR3 in DNA: TGTGCCAGCATAATAGGCGGAAGAGAGCACACAGATACGCAGTATTTT.

CDR3 protein: CASSPPEGTVYEQYF. CDR3 nucleotides: TGTGCCAGCTCACCACCTGAAGGGACAGTTTACGAGCAGTACTTC. The rearrangement uses TRBV18 and TRBJ2-7; 7 bases agree with TRBD1. The V and J ends lost 0 bases and 4 bases, in that order; junction bases with no gene match: 6. The length of the CDR3 is 15 residues. Germline-derived CDR1 and CDR2 are KGHSH and LQKENI.

V gene TRBV14 combines with J gene TRBJ2-7, with TRBD1 matching 7 bases. Germline CDR1 and CDR2: SGHDN and FVKESK. CDR3 length: 15 amino acids. J gave up 3 bases and V 4 bases, and 9 bases lay outside the gene matches. CDR3 protein: CASSRKQGLGYEQYF. Here the CDR3 DNA reads TGTGCCAGCAGCCGCAAACAGGGGTTAGGCTACGAGCAGTACTTC.